A single sample gave rise to the 2 T cell receptor beta chains below, sequenced in a study of control samples from healthy donors and cancer patients. Measured with immunoSEQ multiplex PCR; TCRdb has only the in-frame clones, and not every one. The data hold 150,000 to 180,000 clones, with 90% to 95% observed a single time. Sequenced: blood. These TCRs come from a man aged 40-50 years in good health.

The rearrangement links TRBV19 to TRBJ1-2; a weak D match, TRBD1 (6 bases). CDR3 length: 15 amino acids. V lost 4 bases, J lost 4 bases, and 16 bases lay in between. Per the germline V gene, CDR1 is LNHDA and CDR2 is SQIVND (reference sequence). The CDR3 here is CASSSPGARGYGYTF. In nucleotides, the CDR3 is TGTGCCAGTAGTAGCCCAGGGGCTCGGGGCTATGGCTACACCTTC.

The chain combines TRBV6-6 with TRBJ1-5, with 9 bases fitting TRBD1. The CDR3 has 15 residues. After removal of 3 bases from V and 3 bases from J, the junction contained 3 bases not matched to a gene. Per the germline V gene, CDR1 is MNHNY and CDR2 is SVGAGI (reference sequence). CDR3 nucleotides: TGTGCCAGCAGTTATCGGACAGGGGTCAATCAGCCCCAGCATTTT. Protein: CASSYRTGVNQPQHF.